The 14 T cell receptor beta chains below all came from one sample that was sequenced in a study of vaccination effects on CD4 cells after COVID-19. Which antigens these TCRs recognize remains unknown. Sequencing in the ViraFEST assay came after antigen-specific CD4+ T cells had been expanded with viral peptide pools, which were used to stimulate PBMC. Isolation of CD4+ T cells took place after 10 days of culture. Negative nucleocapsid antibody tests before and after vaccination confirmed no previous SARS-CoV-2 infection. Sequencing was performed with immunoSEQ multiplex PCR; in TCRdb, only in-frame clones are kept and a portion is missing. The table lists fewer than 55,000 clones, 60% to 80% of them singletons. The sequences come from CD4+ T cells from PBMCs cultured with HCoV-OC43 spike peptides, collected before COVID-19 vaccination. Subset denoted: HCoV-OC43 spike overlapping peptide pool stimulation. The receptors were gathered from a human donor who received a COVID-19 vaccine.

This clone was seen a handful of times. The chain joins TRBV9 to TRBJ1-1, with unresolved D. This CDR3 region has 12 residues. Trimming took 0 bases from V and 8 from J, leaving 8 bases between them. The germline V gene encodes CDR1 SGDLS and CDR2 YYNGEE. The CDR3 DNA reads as TGTGCCAGCAGCGTAGTGGAGGACGAAGCTTTCTTT. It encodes CASSVVEDEAFF.

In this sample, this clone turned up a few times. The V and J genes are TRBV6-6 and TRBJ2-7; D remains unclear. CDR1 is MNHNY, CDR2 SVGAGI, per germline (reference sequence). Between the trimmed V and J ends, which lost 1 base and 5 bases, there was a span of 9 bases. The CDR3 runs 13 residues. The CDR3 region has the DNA TGTGCCAGCAGTTACTTGATGTCTAACGAGCAGTACGTC. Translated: CASSYLMSNEQYV.

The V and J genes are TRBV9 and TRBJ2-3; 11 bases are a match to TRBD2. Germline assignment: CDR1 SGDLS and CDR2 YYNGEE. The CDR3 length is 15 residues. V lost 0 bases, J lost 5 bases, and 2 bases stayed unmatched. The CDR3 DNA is TGTGCCAGCAGCGTAGTAACTAGCGGGGGAGATACGCAGTATTTT. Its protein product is CASSVVTSGGDTQYF. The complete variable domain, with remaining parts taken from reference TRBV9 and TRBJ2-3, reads DSGVTQTPKHLITATGQRVTLRCSPRSGDLSVYWYQQSLDQGLQFLIQYYNGEERAKGNILERFSAQQFPDLHSELNLSSLELGDSALYFCASSVVTSGGDTQYFGPGTRLTVL.

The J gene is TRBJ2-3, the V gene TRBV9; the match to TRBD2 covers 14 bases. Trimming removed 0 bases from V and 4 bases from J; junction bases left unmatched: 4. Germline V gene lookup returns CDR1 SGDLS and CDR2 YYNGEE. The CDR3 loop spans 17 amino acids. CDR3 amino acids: CASSVGLAGGRSDTQYF. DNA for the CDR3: TGTGCCAGCAGCGTAGGACTAGCGGGGGGGCGCTCAGATACGCAGTATTTT.

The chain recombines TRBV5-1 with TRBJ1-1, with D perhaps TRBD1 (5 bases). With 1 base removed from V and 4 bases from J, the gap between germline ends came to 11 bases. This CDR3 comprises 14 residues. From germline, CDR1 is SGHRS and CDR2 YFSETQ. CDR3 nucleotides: TGCGCCAGCAGCTTGCACGGGGCAGCCACTGAAGCTTTCTTT. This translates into CASSLHGAATEAFF.

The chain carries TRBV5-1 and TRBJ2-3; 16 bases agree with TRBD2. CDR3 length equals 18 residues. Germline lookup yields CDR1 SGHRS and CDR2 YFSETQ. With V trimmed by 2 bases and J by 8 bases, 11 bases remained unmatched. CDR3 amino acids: CASSFIQGTSGGAGTQYF. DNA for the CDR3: TGCGCCAGCAGCTTTATTCAGGGGACTAGCGGGGGGGCCGGTACGCAGTATTTT.

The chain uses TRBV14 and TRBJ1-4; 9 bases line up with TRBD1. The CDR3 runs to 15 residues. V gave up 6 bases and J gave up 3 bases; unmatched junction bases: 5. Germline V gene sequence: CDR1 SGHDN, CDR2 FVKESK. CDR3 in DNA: TGTGCCAGCAGGAAGAGACAGGGGGCTAATGAAAAACTGTTTTTT. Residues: CASRKRQGANEKLFF.

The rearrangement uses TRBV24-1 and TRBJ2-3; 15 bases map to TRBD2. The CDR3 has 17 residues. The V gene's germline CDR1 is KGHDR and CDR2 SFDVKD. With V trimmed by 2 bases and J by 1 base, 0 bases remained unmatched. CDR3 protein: CATSDWTSGGGTDTQYF. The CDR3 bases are TGTGCCACCAGTGATTGGACTAGCGGGGGGGGCACAGATACGCAGTATTTT.

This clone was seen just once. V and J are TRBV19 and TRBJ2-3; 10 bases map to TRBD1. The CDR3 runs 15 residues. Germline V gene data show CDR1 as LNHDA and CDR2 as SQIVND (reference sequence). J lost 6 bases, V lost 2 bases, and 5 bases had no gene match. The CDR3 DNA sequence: TGTGCCAGTAGTATAAGGACAGGGGGAAAGGATACGCAGTATTTT. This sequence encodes CASSIRTGGKDTQYF.

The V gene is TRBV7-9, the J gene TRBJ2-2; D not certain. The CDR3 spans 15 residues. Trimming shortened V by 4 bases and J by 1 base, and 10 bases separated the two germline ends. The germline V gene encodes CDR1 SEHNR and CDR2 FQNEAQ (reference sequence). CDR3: CASSSLVGNTGELFF. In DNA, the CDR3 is TGTGCCAGCAGCTCCTTGGTGGGGAACACCGGGGAGCTGTTTTTT.

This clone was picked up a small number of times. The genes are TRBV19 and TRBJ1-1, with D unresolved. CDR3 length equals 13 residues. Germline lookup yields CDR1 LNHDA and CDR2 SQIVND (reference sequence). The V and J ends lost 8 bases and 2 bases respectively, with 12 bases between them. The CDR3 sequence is CASCDFPNTEAFF. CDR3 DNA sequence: TGTGCCAGTTGCGATTTTCCCAACACTGAAGCTTTCTTT.

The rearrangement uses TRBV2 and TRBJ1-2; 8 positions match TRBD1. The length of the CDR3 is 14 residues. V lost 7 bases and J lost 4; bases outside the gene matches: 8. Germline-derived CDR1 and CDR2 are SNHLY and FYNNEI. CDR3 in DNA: TGTGCCAGCACTAGGACAGGGCCCACCTATGGCTACACCTTC. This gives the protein CASTRTGPTYGYTF.

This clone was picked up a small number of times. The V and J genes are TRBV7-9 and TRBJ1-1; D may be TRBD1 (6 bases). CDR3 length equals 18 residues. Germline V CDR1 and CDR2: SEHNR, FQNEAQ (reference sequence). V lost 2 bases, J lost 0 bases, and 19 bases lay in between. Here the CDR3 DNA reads TGTGCCAGCAGCTTATGGTTTGGGGGCAGACCCTTGAACACTGAAGCTTTCTTT. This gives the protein CASSLWFGGRPLNTEAFF. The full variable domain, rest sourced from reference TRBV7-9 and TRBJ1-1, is DTGVSQNPRHKITKRGQNVTFRCDPISEHNRLYWYRQTLGQGPEFLTYFQNEAQLEKSRLLSDRFSAERPKGSFSTLEIQRTEQGDSAMYLCASSLWFGGRPLNTEAFFGQGTRLTVV.

The DNA for the CDR3 is TGTGCCAGCAACGGAGGGGTAGAGACCCAGTACTTC. The encoded protein is CASNGGVETQYF. The V call is TRBV2, the J call TRBJ2-5, with a weak D call TRBD2 (6 bases). The V gene lost 7 bases and the J gene lost 4 bases, with 10 bases spanning the gap. Germline V gene sequence: CDR1 SNHLY, CDR2 FYNNEI. The CDR3 length is 12 residues.